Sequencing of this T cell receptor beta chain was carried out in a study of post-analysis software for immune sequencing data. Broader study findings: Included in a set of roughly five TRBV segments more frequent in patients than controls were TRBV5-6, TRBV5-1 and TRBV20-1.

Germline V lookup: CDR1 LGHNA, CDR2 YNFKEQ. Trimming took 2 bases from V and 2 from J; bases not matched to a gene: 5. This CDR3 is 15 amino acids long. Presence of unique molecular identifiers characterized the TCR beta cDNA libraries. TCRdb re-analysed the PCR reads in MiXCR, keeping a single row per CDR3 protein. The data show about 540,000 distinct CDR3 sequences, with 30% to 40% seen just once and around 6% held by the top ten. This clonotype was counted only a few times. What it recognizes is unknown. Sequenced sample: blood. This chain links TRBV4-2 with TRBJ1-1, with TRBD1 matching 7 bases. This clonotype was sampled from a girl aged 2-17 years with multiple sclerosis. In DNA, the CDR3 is TGTGCCAGCAGCCAAACGGACAGGATCAACACTGAAGCTTTCTTT. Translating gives CASSQTDRINTEAFF.